This T cell receptor beta chain was found in a study of early T cells in non-severe SARS-CoV-2 infection (dated by TCRdb to the early 2020s). At the level of the whole study: Because TCR sequencing relied on bulk RNA taken from unsorted whole blood, pairing of alpha and beta chains was not possible.

Study-level results and caveats: VDJdb matching was skewed toward anti-spike CD8 responses and likely underestimated virus-specific expansions, missing private and CD4 specificities.

A case-control design nested within a healthcare worker cohort in London, UK, was used, with weekly nasopharyngeal swab PCR tests and blood sampling performed. Healthcare workers were enrolled in the week of the UK lockdown, from 23 to 31 March 2020, and were followed every week for up to roughly 16 weeks. To prepare the library, 5' RACE was applied. Sequencing relied on a NextSeq 500. The TCR library protocol attached unique molecular identifiers to individual cDNA molecules to correct for sequencing error and PCR bias. TCR alpha and beta chains were both sequenced, and the abundances of alpha and beta sequences in each sample were closely correlated with each other. The authors' analysis ran thus. V gene, J gene and CDR3 annotation of TCR sequences was performed with Decombinator V4. TCRs were defined as expanded if a significant change between any two time points was detected under a Poisson model with p below 0.0001. Abundances of TCRs were expressed as counts per million after normalisation to the total number of TCRs sequenced in each sample. TRAV1-2 paired with TRAJ12, TRAJ20 or TRAJ33 defined MAIT TCRs, while TRAV10 paired with TRAJ18 defined iNKT TCRs. VDJdb, accessed on 1 November 2021, was searched for TCRs annotated for CMV, EBV and SARS-CoV-2, and TCRs annotated for more than one antigen were excluded. The public reads were run again by TCRdb, first through fastp at Q25 and then through MiXCR, and only productive beta chains were kept. All rows with the same CDR3 protein become a single entry with the most common DNA and genes. The V and J calls shown here were made by TCRdb, not taken from the authors' results. The sample data list 90,000 to 130,000 distinct CDR3 sequences, and approximately 12% of these were observed just once. The ten largest clones take up approximately 3.5% of the sample.

This clonotype showed up just a few times. This receptor's antigen is unknown. The input lacks base qualities; no much larger clone sits a single base away. Trimming accounts for 3 bases at V and 5 bases at J, while the number of junction bases matched to no gene is 11. CDR1 SQVTM and CDR2 ANQGSEA were looked up in the germline V gene. The CDR3 has 15 amino acids, counting the end cysteine and phenylalanine. Just the 45-base CDR3 DNA is kept, in frame starting at base 1. This receptor was identified in an adult who was a healthcare worker with PCR-confirmed SARS-CoV-2 infection or an uninfected control (not recorded which). Sequenced here: whole blood, sampled at baseline. The rearrangement combines TRBV29-1 with TRBJ2-3; the junction holds 7 bases that match TRBD2. DNA sequence: TGCAGCGTTGACGGGGGAGGGGAGATAAGAGATACGCAGTATTTT. This gives the protein CSVDGGGEIRDTQYF.